This T cell receptor (beta chain) was retrieved from a study of cytomegalovirus exposure and HLA in healthy donors. In the study overall: Prior work identified some 120 million unique TCR beta sequences in approximately 200 million T cells.

The CDR3 is 14 amino acids. The germline CDR1 and CDR2 sequences are LNHDA and SQIVND (reference sequence). V dropped 1 base and J dropped 8 bases, with 9 bases sitting between them. Study-wide findings and caveats: Many donors carried some public TCRs, although rarity characterized most TCR sequences. Immune exposure information available was restricted to CMV serostatus. Previous analysis showed most TCR beta V segments were productive about 87% or about 30% of the time.

Note on this clone: The antigen is unknown.

PCR used 60 Vbeta primers and 13 Jbeta primers. Libraries were prepared by immunoSEQ multiplex PCR; TCRdb keeps only in-frame clonotypes and omits some of them. The profile shows 150,000 to 200,000 clones, 70% to 75% of them singletons. The V gene is TRBV19, the J gene TRBJ1-6, with D possibly TRBD1 on 6 matching bases. Sequencing was done on a sample of PBMCs. This receptor was taken from a man aged 18 to 30 in good health and CMV-seropositive. CDR3 sequence reads: CASSIAAGDSPLHF. The CDR3, as DNA: TGTGCCAGTAGTATAGCTGCAGGGGATTCACCCCTCCACTTT.